The 28 T cell receptor beta chains listed next were all sequenced from one sample in a study of blood T cell repertoires in COVID-19. Libraries were prepared by immunoSEQ multiplex PCR; TCRdb keeps only in-frame clonotypes and omits some of them. The table lists some 510,000 clones, approximately 88% of them singletons. Sequences were obtained from PBMCs or T cells enriched from blood (not recorded which). The source of these receptors is a woman aged 40-49 years who had recovered from COVID-19.

The chain combines TRBV27 with TRBJ2-7, with 7 bases fitting TRBD1. The CDR3 spans 13 residues. The V gene's germline CDR1 is MNHEY and CDR2 SMNVEV (reference sequence). V shed 7 bases, J shed 3 bases, and the junction held 6 bases outside the gene matches. The CDR3, as DNA: TGTGCCAGCAAGACAGGGACCGGCTACGAGCAGTACTTC. Translating it yields CASKTGTGYEQYF.

The genes are TRBV14 and TRBJ2-1; 7 bases line up with TRBD1. The germline CDR1 and CDR2 sequences are SGHDN and FVKESK. Germline trimming cut 2 bases from V and 2 bases from J; bases unmatched to any gene: 6. The CDR3 is made up of 16 amino acids. The CDR3 DNA sequence: TGTGCCAGCAGCCAAATGAGGCAGGGGGCCTACAATGAGCAGTTCTTC. Protein product: CASSQMRQGAYNEQFF.

The J gene is TRBJ1-1, the V gene TRBV5-4; D is perhaps TRBD1 (5 bases). CDR1 and CDR2 (germline): SGHNT, YYREEE (reference sequence). The CDR3 runs to 13 residues. V was trimmed by 3 bases and J by 10 bases, leaving 16 bases between them. The CDR3 here is CASSSPAGQGAFF. The CDR3 bases are TGTGCCAGCAGCTCCCCGGCCGGACAAGGAGCTTTCTTT.

The V call is TRBV15, the J call TRBJ2-3; 8 bases agree with TRBD2. The CDR3 contains 14 residues. Germline CDR1 reads LNHNV; CDR2 reads YYDKDF (reference sequence). V shed 5 bases, J shed 7 bases, and the junction held 8 bases outside the gene matches. For the CDR3, the DNA is TGTGCCACCAGCGAACCGGGAGGGCCCCATACGCAGTATTTT. It codes for CATSEPGGPHTQYF.

The V call is TRBV6-6, the J call TRBJ2-5; D gene unclear. The CDR3 sequence is 12 residues long. Germline values: CDR1 MNHNY, CDR2 SVGAGI (reference sequence). V lost 5 bases and J lost 5, with 9 bases in between. CDR3 amino acids: CASSMPMETQYF. DNA for the CDR3: TGTGCCAGCAGTATGCCTATGGAGACCCAGTACTTC.

The rearrangement links TRBV13 to TRBJ1-2, with 8 bases lining up with TRBD1. V gave up 3 bases and J gave up 4 bases; unmatched junction bases: 13. Germline V lookup: CDR1 PRHDT, CDR2 FYEKMQ (reference sequence). CDR3 length equals 17 residues. This CDR3 reads CASSFRPGTGAFYGYTF. The DNA of the CDR3 is TGTGCCAGCAGCTTTCGGCCCGGGACAGGTGCCTTCTATGGCTACACCTTC.

The V call is TRBV18, the J call TRBJ1-1; D is uncertain. V was clipped by 0 bases and J by 1 base, with 12 bases between them. The CDR3 loop spans 16 amino acids. CDR1 is KGHSH and CDR2 is LQKENI in the germline V gene. The DNA for the CDR3 is TGTGCCAGCTCACCACCTTTTAACCCGCGGAACACTGAAGCTTTCTTT. Amino acids: CASSPPFNPRNTEAFF.

The chain joins TRBV11-2 to TRBJ2-5; the match to TRBD2 covers 8 bases. V shed 5 bases and J 4 bases; nucleotides not matched to a gene: 15. Germline V lookup: CDR1 SGHAT, CDR2 FQNNGV. The CDR3 has 17 residues. CDR3 in DNA: TGTGCCAGCAGCACAGATAGGAGTAGCGGGAAGTTAGAGACCCAGTACTTC. Its protein product is CASSTDRSSGKLETQYF.

This clone was recorded only once. The rearrangement links TRBV27 to TRBJ1-1; the D gene is possibly TRBD1 (5 bases). V was pared by 5 bases and J by 0 bases, with 25 bases between. Germline V gene lookup returns CDR1 MNHEY and CDR2 SMNVEV (reference sequence). The CDR3 has 19 residues. The CDR3 protein is CASSNTREGREGMNTEAFF. The DNA for the CDR3 is TGTGCCAGCAGTAATACCCGGGAGGGCAGGGAAGGAATGAACACTGAAGCTTTCTTT.

A few counts support this clone. The chain carries TRBV7-2 and TRBJ1-2, with 11 bases aligning to TRBD1. The J segment lost 8 bases and the V segment lost 5 bases, leaving 10 bases of the junction unmatched. The CDR3 is 15 amino acids. CDR1 is SGHTA and CDR2 is FQGNSA in the germline V gene. The CDR3 DNA reads TGTGCCAGCAGCGTCGGGACAGGGGGTTCTTACGGCTACACCTTC. It is translated as CASSVGTGGSYGYTF.

The chain is built from TRBV5-4 and TRBJ2-7; tentatively, D is TRBD1 (6 bases). V lost 3 bases and J lost 3, with 10 bases in between. There are 13 residues in the CDR3. Germline CDR1 reads SGHNT; CDR2 reads YYREEE (reference sequence). CDR3 in amino acids: CASSWKDSYEQYF. The CDR3 DNA is TGTGCCAGCAGCTGGAAGGACAGCTACGAGCAGTACTTC.

The chain uses TRBV5-1 and TRBJ2-3; 14 bases align to TRBD2. There are 16 residues in the CDR3. V trimming: 5 bases; J trimming: 4 bases; junction bases outside the gene matches: 6. The germline CDR1 and CDR2 sequences are SGHRS and YFSETQ. This CDR3 reads CASRPGLAGAADTQYF. CDR3 sequence (DNA): TGCGCCAGCAGGCCGGGACTAGCGGGAGCCGCAGATACGCAGTATTTT.

This chain uses TRBV10-3 with TRBJ2-1; 8 nucleotides align to TRBD2. CDR1 is ENHRY, CDR2 SYGVKD, per germline. With V trimmed by 10 bases and J by 10 bases, 21 bases remained unmatched. This CDR3 contains 16 residues. The CDR3 loop reads CATGNPGLATLMEQFF. DNA for the CDR3: TGTGCCACCGGCAACCCCGGACTAGCAACCCTCATGGAGCAGTTCTTC.

This clone was seen only once. The chain employs TRBV7-6 and TRBJ2-1; D ambiguous. Trimming took 1 base from V and 4 from J, leaving 8 bases between them. CDR1 SGHVS and CDR2 FNYEAQ come from the germline V gene. This CDR3 region has 14 residues. The CDR3 coding sequence is TGTGCCAGCAGCTTAGGCCCACTGTACAATGAGCAGTTCTTC. Translation gives CASSLGPLYNEQFF.

The V call is TRBV7-2, the J call TRBJ1-1; D possibly corresponds to TRBD1 (5 bases). Germline V gene lookup returns CDR1 SGHTA and CDR2 FQGNSA. V was shortened by 5 bases and J by 2 bases, with 9 bases between the two germline ends. The CDR3 has 13 residues. The CDR3 DNA reads as TGTGCCAGCAGCCCACAGGCAAACACTGAAGCTTTCTTT. It translates to CASSPQANTEAFF.

This clone was detected only once. The chain uses TRBV24-1 and TRBJ1-2; 9 bases line up with TRBD1. Germline V lookup: CDR1 KGHDR, CDR2 SFDVKD. Trimming at V came to 3 bases and at J to 7 bases, leaving 11 bases not matched to a gene. The CDR3 consists of 16 residues. The CDR3 region is CATSDENRTGAGGYTF. DNA of the CDR3: TGTGCCACCAGTGATGAAAACAGGACAGGGGCGGGTGGCTACACCTTC.

The chain carries TRBV6-5 and TRBJ2-5; possibly TRBD2 for D (7 bases). Germline V gives CDR1 MNHEY, CDR2 SVGAGI. The CDR3 consists of 15 residues. Trimming stripped 6 bases from V and 7 bases from J, with 21 bases between. The CDR3 DNA follows: TGTGCCAGCAGGGAGACCAGGGGACTACAGAGGACCCAGTACTTC. Translated, it gives CASRETRGLQRTQYF.

The rearrangement links TRBV20-1 to TRBJ1-3; the D is unclear. With 3 bases removed from V and 2 bases from J, the gap between germline ends came to 8 bases. Germline-derived CDR1 and CDR2 are DFQATT and SNEGSKA (reference sequence). This CDR3 spans 13 amino acids. CDR3 bases: TGCAGTGCTAGTCGGGGAACTGGAAACACCATATATTTT. Protein sequence: CSASRGTGNTIYF.

The rearrangement links TRBV7-2 to TRBJ2-7; 12 bases match TRBD2. The CDR3 has 14 residues. The V and J ends lost 4 bases and 5 bases, in that order; junction bases with no gene match: 3. Germline CDR1 is SGHTA and CDR2 is FQGNSA. This CDR3 is CASSSRTSGNEQYF. The CDR3 DNA sequence: TGTGCCAGCAGCTCTAGGACTAGCGGGAACGAGCAGTACTTC.

The chain employs TRBV9 and TRBJ1-4, with 8 bases fitting TRBD1. CDR3 length equals 16 residues. V dropped 3 bases and J dropped 8; count of bases not matched to a gene: 12. Germline lookup yields CDR1 SGDLS and CDR2 YYNGEE. The CDR3 DNA reads as TGTGCCAGCAGCGAGGGGGGCGGACAGGGTGGGGAAAAACTGTTTTTT. Amino acids: CASSEGGGQGGEKLFF.

The chain combines TRBV7-9 with TRBJ1-3; D not resolved. Trimming stripped 3 bases from V and 0 bases from J, with 3 bases between. Germline V gene data show CDR1 as SEHNR and CDR2 as FQNEAQ (reference sequence). The CDR3 length is 13 residues. Here the CDR3 reads CASSFGSGNTIYF. The CDR3 DNA reads as TGTGCCAGCAGCTTCGGCTCTGGAAACACCATATATTTT. Combining the CDR3 with reference TRBV7-9 and TRBJ1-3 gives the whole variable domain DTGVSQNPRHKITKRGQNVTFRCDPISEHNRLYWYRQTLGQGPEFLTYFQNEAQLEKSRLLSDRFSAERPKGSFSTLEIQRTEQGDSAMYLCASSFGSGNTIYFGEGSWLTVV.

The J gene is TRBJ1-1, the V gene TRBV11-2, with D uncertain. Germline loops: CDR1 SGHAT, CDR2 FQNNGV. The CDR3 consists of 13 residues. Deletions cut 3 bases from V and 11 bases from J, with 16 bases between. CDR3 region: CASSFDGIGPAFF. The CDR3 coding sequence is TGTGCCAGCAGCTTCGACGGGATCGGACCTGCTTTCTTT.

The chain is built from TRBV20-1 and TRBJ1-5; D remains unclear. The length of the CDR3 is 15 residues. Germline lookup yields CDR1 DFQATT and CDR2 SNEGSKA (reference sequence). The germline V and J ends were trimmed by 4 bases and 3 bases, with 16 bases remaining between them. The chain's CDR3 is CSATDGAGFNQPQHF. The DNA for the CDR3 is TGCAGTGCTACTGACGGAGCCGGGTTCAATCAGCCCCAGCATTTT.

A word on this clone: The same CDR3 is also encoded by other DNA sequences in this sample. J is TRBJ2-7 and V is TRBV29-1; 10 nucleotides line up with TRBD1. Germline assignment: CDR1 SQVTM and CDR2 ANQGSEA. Trimming took 6 bases from V and 4 from J; bases not matched to a gene: 3. This CDR3 spans 12 amino acids. DNA of the CDR3: TGCAGCGTGGGGGACAGGGGATACGAGCAGTACTTC. Protein sequence: CSVGDRGYEQYF.

The chain links TRBV6-1 to TRBJ1-2; D is ambiguous. V gave up 0 bases and J gave up 3 bases, with 8 bases separating them. Germline V CDR1 and CDR2: MNHNS, SASEGT. The CDR3 totals 14 residues. The CDR3 region has the DNA TGTGCCAGCAGTGAAGCAGTGGGAGACTATGGCTACACCTTC. It is translated as CASSEAVGDYGYTF.

The chain recombines TRBV28 with TRBJ2-1; 11 bases are a match to TRBD2. Germline V CDR1 and CDR2: MDHEN, SYDVKM. The J segment lost 4 bases and the V segment lost 7 bases, leaving 9 bases of the junction unmatched. This CDR3 region has 16 residues. The CDR3 region is CASTTLAGVAYNEQFF. CDR3 DNA: TGTGCCAGCACCACACTAGCGGGAGTAGCTTACAATGAGCAGTTCTTC.

The sample holds many counts of this clone. The chain employs TRBV5-1 and TRBJ1-1, with a possible D match to TRBD1 (6 bases). The CDR3 totals 13 residues. Germline V gene data show CDR1 as SGHRS and CDR2 as YFSETQ. The V and J ends lost 1 base and 5 bases respectively, with 9 bases between them. CDR3 DNA sequence: TGCGCCAGCAGCTTGAGGGGGAGTACTGAAGCTTTCTTT. Its protein product is CASSLRGSTEAFF.

Comment on this clone: Other DNA sequences in the sample encode the same CDR3. This rearrangement joins TRBV3-1 (or the pseudogene TRBV3-2) to TRBJ2-7; D ambiguous. Germline loops: CDR1 LGHDT, CDR2 YNNKEL (reference sequence). CDR3 length equals 12 residues. V was cut by 1 base and J by 2 bases, with 3 bases left in between. The CDR3 region is CASSQAAYEQYF. CDR3 bases: TGTGCCAGCAGCCAAGCTGCCTACGAGCAGTACTTC.